The T cell receptor (beta chain) under discussion was sequenced for a study of PD-1 blockade in mismatch repair-deficient tumors. The V gene lost 6 bases and the J gene lost 2 bases, with 15 bases spanning the gap. The germline V gene has CDR1 LNHDA and CDR2 SQIVND (reference sequence). The CDR3 sequence is 15 residues long. Clones were read by immunoSEQ multiplex PCR, and TCRdb kept only the in-frame ones, dropping some. This table has 100,000 to 150,000 clones, about 86% appearing once. A note on this clone: Its antigen is unknown.

Findings of the study overall: After pembrolizumab, tumor-resident clones rose rapidly, then generally contracted before radiologic responses.

This TCR came from an adult with mismatch repair-deficient cancer. The genes are TRBV19 and TRBJ2-3, with D possibly being TRBD2 (6 bases). This specimen was peripheral blood, taken 44 weeks after starting pembrolizumab. This CDR3 reads CASRQTGLVTDTQYF. CDR3 nucleotide sequence: TGTGCCAGTAGACAAACGGGACTTGTCACAGATACGCAGTATTTT.